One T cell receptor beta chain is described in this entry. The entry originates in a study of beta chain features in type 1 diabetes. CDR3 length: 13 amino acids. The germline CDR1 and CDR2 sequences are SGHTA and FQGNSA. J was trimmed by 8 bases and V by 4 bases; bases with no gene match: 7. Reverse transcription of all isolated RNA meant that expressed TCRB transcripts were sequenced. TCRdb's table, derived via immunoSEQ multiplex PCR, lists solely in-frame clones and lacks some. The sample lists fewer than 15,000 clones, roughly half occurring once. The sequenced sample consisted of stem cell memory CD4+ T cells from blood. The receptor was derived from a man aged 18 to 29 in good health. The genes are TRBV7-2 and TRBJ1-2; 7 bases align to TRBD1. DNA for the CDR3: TGTGCCAGCAGCTCAATGACAGGGTTGGGCTACACCTTC. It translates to CASSSMTGLGYTF. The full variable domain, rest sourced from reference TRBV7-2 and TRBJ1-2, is GAGVSQSPSNKVTEKGKDVELRCDPISGHTALYWYRQSLGQGLEFLIYFQGNSAPDKSGLPSDRFSAERTGGSVSTLTIQRTQQEDSAVYLCASSSMTGLGYTFGSGTRLTVV.